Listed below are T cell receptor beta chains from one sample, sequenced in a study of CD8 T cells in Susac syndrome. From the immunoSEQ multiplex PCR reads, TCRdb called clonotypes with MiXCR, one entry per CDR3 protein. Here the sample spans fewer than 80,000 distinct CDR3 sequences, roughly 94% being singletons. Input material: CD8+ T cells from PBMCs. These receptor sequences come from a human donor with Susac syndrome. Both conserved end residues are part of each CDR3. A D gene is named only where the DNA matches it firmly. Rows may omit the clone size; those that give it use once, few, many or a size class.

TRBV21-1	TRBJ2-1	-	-	TGTGCCAGCAGCAAAGTGGGCCAGGGTTGGGATGAGCAGTTCTTC	CASSKVGQGWDEQFF
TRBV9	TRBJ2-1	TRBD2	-	TGTGCCAGCAGCGTAGAGAGCGGGGGGGCCCATGAGCAGTTCTTC	CASSVESGGAHEQFF
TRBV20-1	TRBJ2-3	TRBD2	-	TGCAGTGCTACCATACTAGCGGTGGCAGATACGCAGTATTTT	CSATILAVADTQYF
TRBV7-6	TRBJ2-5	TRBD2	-	TGTGCCAGCAGCTCTTGGACTAGCGGGGGTTGGATGAAGACCCAGTACTTC	CASSSWTSGGWMKTQYF
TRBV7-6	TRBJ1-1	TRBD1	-	TGTGCCAGCAGTCAGACAGGGGGCACTGAAGCTTTCTTT	CASSQTGGTEAFF
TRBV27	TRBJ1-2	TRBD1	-	TGTGCCAGCAGTTTGGGACAGCGTAATGGCTACACCTTC	CASSLGQRNGYTF
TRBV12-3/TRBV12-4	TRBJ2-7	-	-	TGTGCCAGCAGTTCCGGGGGCTGGCACGAGCAGTACTTC	CASSSGGWHEQYF
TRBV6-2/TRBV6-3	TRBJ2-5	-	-	TGTGCCAGCAGCTGTTCGGCCGGGGAGGTGGAGACCCAGTACTTC	CASSCSAGEVETQYF
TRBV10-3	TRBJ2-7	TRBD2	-	TGTGCCATCAGTGGAGGGACTAGCGGTTACGAGCAGTACTTC	CAISGGTSGYEQYF
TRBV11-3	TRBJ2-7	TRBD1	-	TGTGCCAGCAGTAGATGGACAGGGGACGAGCAGTACTTC	CASSRWTGDEQYF
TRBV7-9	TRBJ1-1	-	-	TGTGCCAGCAGCTTAGGATTTCCAACAGGCGAAATGAACACTGAAGCTTTCTTT	CASSLGFPTGEMNTEAFF
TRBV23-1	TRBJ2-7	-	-	TGCGCCAGCAGTTCGGCGCGGGGCCCCTACGAGCAGTACTTC	CASSSARGPYEQYF
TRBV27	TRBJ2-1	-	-	TGTGCCAGCAGTTTCCTTGACAGGGAGGACTACAATGAGCAGTTCTTC	CASSFLDREDYNEQFF
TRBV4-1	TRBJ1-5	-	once	TGCGCCAGCAGCCAAGACGATAGCAATCAGCCCCAGCATTTT	CASSQDDSNQPQHF
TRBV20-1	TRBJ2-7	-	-	TGCAGTGCTCGACAGAGCTCCTACGAGCAGTACTTC	CSARQSSYEQYF
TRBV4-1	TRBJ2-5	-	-	TGCGCCAGCAGCCAAGTCATAGCGGCTCAAGAGACCCAGTACTTC	CASSQVIAAQETQYF
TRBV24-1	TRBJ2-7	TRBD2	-	TGTGCCACCGAGGGAGGGAGCTACGAGCAGTACTTC	CATEGGSYEQYF
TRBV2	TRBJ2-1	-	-	TGTGCCAGCAGTGACGAGGCTTCCTACAATGAGCAGTTCTTC	CASSDEASYNEQFF
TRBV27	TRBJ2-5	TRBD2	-	TGTGCCAGCACTCGGCGGGGGGGCCCCCAAGAGACCCAGTACTTC	CASTRRGGPQETQYF
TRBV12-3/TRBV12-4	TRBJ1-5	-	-	TGTGCCAGCAGTTTACTGAATCAGCCCCAGCATTTT	CASSLLNQPQHF
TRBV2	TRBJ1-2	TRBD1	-	TGTGCCAGGGACAGGGGTCTGAACTATGGCTACACCTTC	CARDRGLNYGYTF
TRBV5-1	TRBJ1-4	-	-	TGCGCCAGCAGCGGCCCAGCAAATGAAAAACTGTTTTTT	CASSGPANEKLFF
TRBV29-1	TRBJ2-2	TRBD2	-	TGCAGCGTTGAAGATCGAAGAGCGGGGGACCCTTACACCGGGGAGCTGTTTTTT	CSVEDRRAGDPYTGELFF
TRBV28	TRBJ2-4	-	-	TGTGCCAGCAGTTTTCTCCCCCGGGCCGGGAACATTCAGTACTTC	CASSFLPRAGNIQYF
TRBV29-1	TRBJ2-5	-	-	TGCAGCGTTGACCCCTCTGGCCGGTCCCAAGAGACCCAGTACTTC	CSVDPSGRSQETQYF
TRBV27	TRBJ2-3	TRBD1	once	TGTGCCAGCAGTTCAGGACAGGCGACAGATACGCAGTATTTT	CASSSGQATDTQYF
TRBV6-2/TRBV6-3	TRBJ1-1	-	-	TGTGCCAGCAGTTACACCGACACGAACACTGAAGCTTTCTTT	CASSYTDTNTEAFF
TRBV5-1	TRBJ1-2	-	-	TGCGCCAGCAGCCCCAGGGGCTATGGCTACACCTTC	CASSPRGYGYTF
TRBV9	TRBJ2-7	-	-	TGTGCCAGCAGCGGCCCCCCTGGCGAGCAGTACTTC	CASSGPPGEQYF
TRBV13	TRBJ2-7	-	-	TGTGCCAGCAGCTCGGCTTCTAGCTCCGATCCCTACGAGCAGTACTTC	CASSSASSSDPYEQYF